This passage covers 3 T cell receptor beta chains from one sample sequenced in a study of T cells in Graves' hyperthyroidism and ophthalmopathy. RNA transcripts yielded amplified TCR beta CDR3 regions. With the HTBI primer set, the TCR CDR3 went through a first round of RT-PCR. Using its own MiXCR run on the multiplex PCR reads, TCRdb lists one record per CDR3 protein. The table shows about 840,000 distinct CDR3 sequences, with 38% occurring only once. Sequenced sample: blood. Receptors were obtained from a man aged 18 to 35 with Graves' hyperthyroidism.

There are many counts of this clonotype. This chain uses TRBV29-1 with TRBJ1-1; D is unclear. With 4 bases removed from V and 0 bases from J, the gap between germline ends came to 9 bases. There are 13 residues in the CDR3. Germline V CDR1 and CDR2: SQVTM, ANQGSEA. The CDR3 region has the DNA TGCAGCGTTGCAGGCAGCATGAACACTGAAGCTTTCTTT. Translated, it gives CSVAGSMNTEAFF.

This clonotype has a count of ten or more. This CDR3 reads CATSSRAGNTIYF. As DNA, the CDR3 is TGTGCCACCAGCAGTCGGGCTGGAAACACCATATATTTT. This sequence joins TRBV15 and TRBJ1-3, with D unclear. Germline CDR1 reads LNHNV; CDR2 reads YYDKDF (reference sequence). The CDR3 has 13 amino acids. Trimming took 3 bases from V and 2 from J, leaving 5 bases between them.

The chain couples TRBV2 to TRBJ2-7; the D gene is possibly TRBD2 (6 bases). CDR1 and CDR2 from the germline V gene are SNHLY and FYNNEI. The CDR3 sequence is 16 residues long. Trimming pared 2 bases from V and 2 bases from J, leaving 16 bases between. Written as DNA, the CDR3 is TGTGCCAGCAGTGAACCTCGGGCGGGGCAGACCTACGAGCAGTACTTC. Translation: CASSEPRAGQTYEQYF.